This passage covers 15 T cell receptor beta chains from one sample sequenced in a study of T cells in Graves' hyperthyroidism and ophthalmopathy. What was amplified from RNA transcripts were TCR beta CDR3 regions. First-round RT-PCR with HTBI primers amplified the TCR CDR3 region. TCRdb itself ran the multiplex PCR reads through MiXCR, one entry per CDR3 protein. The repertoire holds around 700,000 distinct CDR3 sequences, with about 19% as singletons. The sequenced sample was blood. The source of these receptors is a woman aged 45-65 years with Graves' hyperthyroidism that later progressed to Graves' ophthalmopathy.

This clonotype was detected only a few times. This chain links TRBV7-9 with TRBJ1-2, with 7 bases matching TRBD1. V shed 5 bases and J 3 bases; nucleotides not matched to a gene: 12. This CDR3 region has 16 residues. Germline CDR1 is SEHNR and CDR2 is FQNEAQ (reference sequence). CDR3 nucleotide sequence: TGTGCCAGCAGCACACCAGGGGGGTTCTCGGACTATGGCTACACCTTC. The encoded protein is CASSTPGGFSDYGYTF. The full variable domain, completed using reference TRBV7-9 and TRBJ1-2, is DTGVSQNPRHKITKRGQNVTFRCDPISEHNRLYWYRQTLGQGPEFLTYFQNEAQLEKSRLLSDRFSAERPKGSFSTLEIQRTEQGDSAMYLCASSTPGGFSDYGYTFGSGTRLTVV.

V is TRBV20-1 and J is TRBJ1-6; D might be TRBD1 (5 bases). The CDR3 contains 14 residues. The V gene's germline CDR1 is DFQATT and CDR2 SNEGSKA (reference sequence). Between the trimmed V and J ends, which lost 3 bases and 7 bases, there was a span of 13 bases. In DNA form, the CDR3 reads TGCAGTGCTAGTCCGGGAACAGGAAATTCACCCCTCCACTTT. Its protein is CSASPGTGNSPLHF.

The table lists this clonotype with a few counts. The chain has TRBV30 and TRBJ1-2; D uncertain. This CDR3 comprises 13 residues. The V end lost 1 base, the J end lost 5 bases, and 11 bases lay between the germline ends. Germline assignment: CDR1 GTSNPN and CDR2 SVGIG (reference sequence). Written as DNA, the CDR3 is TGTGCCTGGAGTGAAAGCGCGGCTTATGGCTACACCTTC. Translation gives CAWSESAAYGYTF.

The CDR3 DNA reads as TGTGCCAGCAGCGCCCTGGGACAGCAAGAGACCCAGTACTTC. This translates into CASSALGQQETQYF. This chain connects TRBV9 to TRBJ2-5; 7 nucleotides match TRBD1. CDR3 length equals 14 residues. Germline V gene data show CDR1 as SGDLS and CDR2 as YYNGEE. V trimming: 3 bases; J trimming: 2 bases; junction bases outside the gene matches: 4.

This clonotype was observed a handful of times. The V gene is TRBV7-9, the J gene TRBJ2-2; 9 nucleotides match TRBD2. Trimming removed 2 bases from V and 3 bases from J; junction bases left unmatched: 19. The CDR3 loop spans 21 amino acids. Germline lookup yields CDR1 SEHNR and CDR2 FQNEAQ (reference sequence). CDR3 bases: TGTGCCAGCAGCTTATCGGTCCTAGCGGGAACGTCCGGAGAGGACACCGGGGAGCTGTTTTTT. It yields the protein CASSLSVLAGTSGEDTGELFF.

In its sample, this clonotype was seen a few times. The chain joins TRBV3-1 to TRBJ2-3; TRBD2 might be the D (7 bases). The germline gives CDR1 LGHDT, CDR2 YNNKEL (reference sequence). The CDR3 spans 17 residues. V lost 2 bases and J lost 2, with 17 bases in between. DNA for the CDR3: TGTGCCAGCAGCCAAAAGAGGGGGGGGGTAGCCACAGATACGCAGTATTTT. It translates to CASSQKRGGVATDTQYF.

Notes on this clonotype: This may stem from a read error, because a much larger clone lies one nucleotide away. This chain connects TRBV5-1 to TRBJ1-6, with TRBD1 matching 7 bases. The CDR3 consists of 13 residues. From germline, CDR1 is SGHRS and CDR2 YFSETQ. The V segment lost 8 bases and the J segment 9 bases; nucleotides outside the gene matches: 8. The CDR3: CASRTGDSSPLHF. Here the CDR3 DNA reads TGCGCCAGTCGAACAGGGGATAGTTCACCCCTCCACTTT.

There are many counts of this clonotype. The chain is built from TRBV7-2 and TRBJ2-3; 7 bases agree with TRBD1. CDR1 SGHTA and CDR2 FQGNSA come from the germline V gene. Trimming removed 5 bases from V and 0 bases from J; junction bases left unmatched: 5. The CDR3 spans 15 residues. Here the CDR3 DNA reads TGTGCCAGCAGCACTCAACAGGGGAGCACAGATACGCAGTATTTT. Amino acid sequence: CASSTQQGSTDTQYF.

The CDR3 region is CASSIEPLSNYGYTF. CDR3 DNA: TGTGCCAGTAGTATAGAGCCACTATCTAACTATGGCTACACCTTC. V usage is TRBV19 and J usage is TRBJ1-2; D gene ambiguous. CDR3 length: 15 amino acids. The germline CDR1 and CDR2 sequences are LNHDA and SQIVND (reference sequence). With 0 bases removed from V and 0 bases from J, the gap between germline ends came to 8 bases.

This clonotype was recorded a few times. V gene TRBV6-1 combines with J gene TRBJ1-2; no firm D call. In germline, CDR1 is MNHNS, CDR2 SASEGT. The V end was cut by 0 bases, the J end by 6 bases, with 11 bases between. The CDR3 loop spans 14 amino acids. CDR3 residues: CASSEAELRDGYTF. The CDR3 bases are TGTGCCAGCAGTGAAGCAGAGCTAAGGGATGGCTACACCTTC.

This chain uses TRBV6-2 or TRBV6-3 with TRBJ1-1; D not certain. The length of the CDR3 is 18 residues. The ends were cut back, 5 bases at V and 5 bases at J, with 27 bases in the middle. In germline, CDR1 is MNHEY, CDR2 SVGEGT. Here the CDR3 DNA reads TGTGCCAGCAGTGTACCGGAAGCAGTCGGACGCCTGGGGACTGAAGCTTTCTTT. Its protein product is CASSVPEAVGRLGTEAFF.

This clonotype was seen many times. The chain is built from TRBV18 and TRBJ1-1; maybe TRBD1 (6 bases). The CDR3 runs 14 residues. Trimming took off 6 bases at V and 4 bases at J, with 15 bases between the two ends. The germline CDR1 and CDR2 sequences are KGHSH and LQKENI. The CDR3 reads CASSVQGGGTEAFF. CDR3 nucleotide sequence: TGTGCCAGCTCCGTCCAGGGAGGGGGCACTGAAGCTTTCTTT. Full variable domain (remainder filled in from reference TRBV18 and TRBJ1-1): NAGVMQNPRHLVRRRGQEARLRCSPMKGHSHVYWYRQLPEEGLKFMVYLQKENIIDESGMPKERFSAEFPKEGPSILRIQQVVRGDSAAYFCASSVQGGGTEAFFGQGTRLTVV.

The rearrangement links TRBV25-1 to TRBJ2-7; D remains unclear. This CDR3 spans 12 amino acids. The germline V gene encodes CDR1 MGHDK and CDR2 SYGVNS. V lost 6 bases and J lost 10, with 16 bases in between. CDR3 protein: CASSPDRFEQYF. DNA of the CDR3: TGTGCCAGCAGCCCGGACCGATTCGAACAGTACTTC.

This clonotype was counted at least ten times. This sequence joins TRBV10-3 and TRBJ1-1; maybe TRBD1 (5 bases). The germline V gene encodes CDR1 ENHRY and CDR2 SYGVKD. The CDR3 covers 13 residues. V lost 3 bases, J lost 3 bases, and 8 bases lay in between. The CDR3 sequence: CAISDRADTEAFF. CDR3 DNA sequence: TGTGCCATCAGTGACAGGGCGGACACTGAAGCTTTCTTT.

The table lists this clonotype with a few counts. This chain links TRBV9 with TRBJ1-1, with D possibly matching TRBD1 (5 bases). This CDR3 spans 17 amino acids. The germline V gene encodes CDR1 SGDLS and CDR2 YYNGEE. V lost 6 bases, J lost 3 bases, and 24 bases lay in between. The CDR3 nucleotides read TGTGCCAGCACCCCGTTTAGGGGTTTTGCGGAGGACACTGAAGCTTTCTTT. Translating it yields CASTPFRGFAEDTEAFF.